These T cell receptor beta chains were read from a single sample in a study of neoadjuvant anti-PD-1 for oral cavity cancer. Libraries were prepared by immunoSEQ multiplex PCR; TCRdb keeps only in-frame clonotypes and omits some of them. The sample carries some 15,000 clones, about 70% recorded once. Specimen: PBMCs, collected before nivolumab (anti-PD-1) treatment. The receptor source for this set is a person between 35 and 79 years old with oral cavity squamous cell carcinoma. The CDR3 runs from the conserved cysteine through the conserved F or W. Each record gives: clone size, J gene, CDR3 length, D gene, V gene, CDR3 protein, CDR3 DNA. The D gene is left open where the match is weak. Clone size is shown for a subset of rows, as once, few, many or a class of expanded clone.

size: -
J: TRBJ1-6
length: 16
D: TRBD1
V: TRBV9
CDR3: CASSLEGGQHNSPLHF
DNA: TGTGCCAGCAGCCTTGAAGGGGGACAGCATAATTCACCCCTCCACTTT

size: -
J: TRBJ1-2
length: 13
D: -
V: TRBV19
CDR3: CASSKNRDNGYTF
DNA: TGTGCCAGTAGTAAGAACAGGGATAATGGCTACACCTTC

size: -
J: TRBJ2-6
length: 18
D: -
V: TRBV5-1
CDR3: CASSWEGRVSSGANVLTF
DNA: TGCGCCAGCAGCTGGGAAGGACGAGTGTCTTCTGGGGCCAACGTCCTGACTTTC

size: few
J: TRBJ1-6
length: 15
D: -
V: TRBV18
CDR3: CASSRFREVGSPLHF
DNA: TGTGCCAGCTCACGGTTCAGGGAAGTAGGTTCACCCCTCCACTTT

size: -
J: TRBJ1-2
length: 13
D: -
V: TRBV6-6
CDR3: CASSYLLVYGYTF
DNA: TGTGCCAGCAGTTACCTCTTGGTTTATGGCTACACCTTC

size: few
J: TRBJ1-3
length: 13
D: -
V: TRBV30
CDR3: CAWSVTGGNTIYF
DNA: TGTGCCTGGAGTGTAACAGGGGGAAACACCATATATTTT

size: -
J: TRBJ2-3
length: 15
D: TRBD1
V: TRBV10-3
CDR3: CAIMEGGGRADTQYF
DNA: TGTGCCATCATGGAAGGGGGCGGTCGGGCCGATACGCAGTATTTT

size: -
J: TRBJ1-1
length: 18
D: -
V: TRBV5-6
CDR3: CASSLGVYLRGVNTEAFF
DNA: TGTGCCAGCAGCTTGGGTGTTTATTTGAGGGGCGTGAACACTGAAGCTTTCTTT

size: -
J: TRBJ1-4
length: 15
D: -
V: TRBV4-1
CDR3: CASSQMGVAREKLFF
DNA: TGCGCCAGCAGCCAGATGGGGGTAGCCCGAGAAAAACTGTTTTTT

size: few
J: TRBJ2-7
length: 16
D: TRBD2
V: TRBV7-9
CDR3: CASSPRGAGGPEEQYF
DNA: TGTGCCAGCAGCCCCCGGGGAGCGGGGGGGCCAGAAGAGCAGTACTTC

size: few
J: TRBJ1-2
length: 14
D: -
V: TRBV2
CDR3: CASSYREGAYGYTF
DNA: TGTGCCAGCAGCTACAGGGAAGGAGCCTATGGCTACACCTTC

size: -
J: TRBJ2-2
length: 15
D: -
V: TRBV9
CDR3: CASSGRGRGTGELFF
DNA: TGTGCCAGCAGCGGCAGGGGCCGAGGGACCGGGGAGCTGTTTTTT

size: -
J: TRBJ1-5
length: 13
D: -
V: TRBV6-5
CDR3: CASSGQQNQPQHF
DNA: TGTGCCAGCAGTGGGCAGCAAAATCAGCCCCAGCATTTT

size: -
J: TRBJ2-3
length: 13
D: TRBD2
V: TRBV7-3
CDR3: CASGAGGRDTQYF
DNA: TGTGCCAGCGGAGCGGGAGGGCGAGATACGCAGTATTTT

size: -
J: TRBJ2-2
length: 17
D: -
V: TRBV2
CDR3: CASSRTMADGPTGELFF
DNA: TGTGCCAGCAGTCGAACGATGGCGGACGGGCCCACCGGGGAGCTGTTTTTT

size: -
J: TRBJ2-5
length: 15
D: -
V: TRBV6-1
CDR3: CASRKIGPGGGTQYF
DNA: TGTGCCAGCAGGAAAATCGGGCCCGGAGGGGGGACCCAGTACTTC

size: few
J: TRBJ1-1
length: 14
D: -
V: TRBV9
CDR3: CASSVDRLNTEAFF
DNA: TGTGCCAGCAGCGTAGACAGGCTGAACACTGAAGCTTTCTTT

size: -
J: TRBJ2-2
length: 17
D: -
V: TRBV7-6
CDR3: CASSYHRDKGTAGELFF
DNA: TGTGCCAGCAGCTATCACCGGGACAAGGGTACCGCCGGGGAGCTGTTTTTT

size: -
J: TRBJ1-2
length: 14
D: TRBD1
V: TRBV7-2
CDR3: CASSLVGQGRGYTF
DNA: TGTGCCAGCAGCTTAGTGGGACAGGGAAGAGGCTACACCTTC

size: -
J: TRBJ2-7
length: 13
D: TRBD1
V: TRBV11-2
CDR3: CASKTQGAYEQYF
DNA: TGTGCCAGCAAGACACAGGGGGCCTACGAGCAGTACTTC

size: -
J: TRBJ1-2
length: 13
D: -
V: TRBV27
CDR3: CASSLRQGYGYTF
DNA: TGTGCCAGCAGTTTGCGGCAGGGGTATGGCTACACCTTC

size: -
J: TRBJ1-3
length: 15
D: -
V: TRBV9
CDR3: CASSVHRDSGNTIYF
DNA: TGTGCCAGCAGCGTTCACAGAGACTCTGGAAACACCATATATTTT

size: -
J: TRBJ1-1
length: 12
D: -
V: TRBV29-1
CDR3: CSGAGAGTEAFF
DNA: TGCAGCGGCGCGGGGGCTGGCACTGAAGCTTTCTTT

size: -
J: TRBJ1-5
length: 16
D: -
V: TRBV4-1
CDR3: CASSQGGGYSNQPQHF
DNA: TGCGCCAGCAGCCAAGGAGGCGGGTATAGCAATCAGCCCCAGCATTTT

size: -
J: TRBJ2-7
length: 15
D: -
V: TRBV6-5
CDR3: CASRGRSSQFYEQYF
DNA: TGTGCCAGCAGAGGCCGATCTTCCCAATTCTACGAGCAGTACTTC

size: -
J: TRBJ1-5
length: 15
D: -
V: TRBV28
CDR3: CASSFMAASNQPQHF
DNA: TGTGCCAGCAGTTTTATGGCAGCTAGCAATCAGCCCCAGCATTTT

size: -
J: TRBJ2-2
length: 17
D: TRBD1
V: TRBV11-2
CDR3: CASSFGTGLIIGGELFF
DNA: TGTGCCAGCAGCTTTGGGACAGGGCTAATAATTGGCGGGGAGCTGTTTTTT

size: -
J: TRBJ2-1
length: 18
D: TRBD2
V: TRBV4-1
CDR3: CASSRGLAGGVRYNEQFF
DNA: TGCGCCAGCAGCCGGGGGCTAGCGGGAGGGGTACGGTACAATGAGCAGTTCTTC

size: -
J: TRBJ2-3
length: 17
D: TRBD2
V: TRBV7-9
CDR3: CASSLLPGLAGGDTQYF
DNA: TGTGCCAGCAGCCTCCTACCGGGACTAGCGGGAGGGGATACGCAGTATTTT

size: few
J: TRBJ2-7
length: 15
D: -
V: TRBV11-2
CDR3: CASSFTGTSSDEQYF
DNA: TGTGCCAGCAGCTTCACCGGGACCAGTAGCGACGAGCAGTACTTC

size: -
J: TRBJ2-3
length: 16
D: -
V: TRBV7-2
CDR3: CASSFGAGHQTDTQYF
DNA: TGTGCCAGCAGCTTCGGAGCGGGACACCAAACAGATACGCAGTATTTT

size: once
J: TRBJ1-2
length: 16
D: -
V: TRBV5-4
CDR3: CASRWGGAYANYGYTF
DNA: TGTGCCAGCCGTTGGGGTGGCGCCTACGCTAACTATGGCTACACCTTC

size: -
J: TRBJ2-3
length: 13
D: -
V: TRBV7-8
CDR3: CASSLEFLNTQYF
DNA: TGTGCCAGCAGCCTGGAATTTTTGAATACGCAGTATTTT

size: -
J: TRBJ1-2
length: 13
D: -
V: TRBV19
CDR3: CASREGYNYGYTF
DNA: TGTGCCAGTCGAGAGGGATACAACTATGGCTACACCTTC

size: -
J: TRBJ1-1
length: 12
D: TRBD1
V: TRBV28
CDR3: CASSLSGGEAFF
DNA: TGTGCCAGCAGTTTGTCAGGGGGCGAAGCTTTCTTT

size: -
J: TRBJ1-6
length: 14
D: -
V: TRBV27
CDR3: CASNGGSYNSPLHF
DNA: TGTGCCAGCAACGGTGGCTCCTATAATTCACCCCTCCACTTT

size: -
J: TRBJ1-4
length: 14
D: -
V: TRBV7-9
CDR3: CASSSSATNEKLFF
DNA: TGTGCCAGCAGCTCGAGTGCAACTAATGAAAAACTGTTTTTT

size: once
J: TRBJ2-3
length: 14
D: -
V: TRBV5-1
CDR3: CASSESGPTDTQYF
DNA: TGCGCCAGCAGCGAGAGCGGTCCTACAGATACGCAGTATTTT

size: once
J: TRBJ1-5
length: 15
D: -
V: TRBV6-5
CDR3: CASRRQPYSNQPQHF
DNA: TGTGCCAGCAGACGACAGCCTTATAGCAATCAGCCCCAGCATTTT

size: -
J: TRBJ2-1
length: 15
D: -
V: TRBV14
CDR3: CASSQGRGFYNEQFF
DNA: TGTGCCAGCAGCCAAGGGAGGGGGTTCTACAATGAGCAGTTCTTC

size: -
J: TRBJ1-2
length: 12
D: -
V: TRBV5-8
CDR3: CASSNTGYGYTF
DNA: TGTGCCAGCAGCAATACAGGGTATGGCTACACCTTC

size: -
J: TRBJ2-7
length: 17
D: TRBD1
V: TRBV7-9
CDR3: CASSYAMGQVSTYEQYF
DNA: TGTGCCAGCAGCTACGCTATGGGACAGGTTAGCACCTACGAGCAGTACTTC